The present entry profiles one T cell receptor beta chain with its context. The data originate from a study of blood T cell repertoires in COVID-19. On the study more broadly: Some COVID-19 samples were acute and others convalescent; all came from the United States, Italy and Spain. PBMCs, B-cell-depleted T cells, or T cells were the source of the cDNA or gDNA that made up the material.

Study processing details: Reference gene primer amplification gave estimated nucleated cell counts. The data were produced by immunoSEQ multiplex PCR, yet TCRdb's version contains in-frame clones alone and is incomplete. V, J and clone size derive from that table, while D and trimming were established from the DNA sequence. Of 150,000 to 200,000 clones listed, approximately 82% are singletons. The CDR3 is 15 residues long. J gave up 2 bases and V 5 bases, and 6 bases lay outside the gene matches. Germline CDR1 is SGHTA and CDR2 is FQGNSA. The chain employs TRBV7-2 and TRBJ2-7; TRBD2 aligns across 10 bases. This receptor was taken from a woman of 80 years or more with acute or convalescent COVID-19. Material for sequencing was peripheral blood. CDR3 residues: CASSKGTSATYEQYF. The CDR3 DNA reads TGTGCCAGCAGCAAGGGGACTAGCGCGACCTACGAGCAGTACTTC.